This T cell receptor (beta chain) was recovered during a study of radiotherapy plus CTLA-4 blockade in lung cancer. As for the study in general: Objective response was observed in about 19% of patients, and disease control in roughly 30%.

Study-level points and caveats: TCR clones originating in tumors grew in number in blood after radiotherapy plus ipilimumab. The authors reported that early blood T cell clone dynamics, with interferon-beta, best predicted response.

The CDR3 is 16 amino acids. With 1 base removed from V and 3 bases from J, the gap between germline ends came to 14 bases. Looked up from germline, CDR1 is SGHTS and CDR2 is YDEGEE. Chemo-refractory metastatic non-small-cell lung cancer patients received focal radiation with ipilimumab CTLA-4 blockade. Libraries were prepared by immunoSEQ multiplex PCR; TCRdb keeps only in-frame clonotypes and omits some of them. The table lists tens of thousands of clones, roughly 88% of them singletons. For this clone: The antigen is undetermined.

The genes are TRBV5-8 and TRBJ1-5; possibly TRBD1 for D (5 bases). The clonotype was recovered from a human donor with non-small cell lung cancer whose response to radiotherapy plus ipilimumab could not be evaluated. Sequences were derived from peripheral blood, sampled from a patient treated with radiotherapy plus ipilimumab. In nucleotides, the CDR3 is TGTGCCAGCAGCTTGCGGGGGGAACGGGTCAATCAGCCCCAGCATTTT. The encoded protein is CASSLRGERVNQPQHF. The entire variable domain, with the rest obtained from reference TRBV5-8 and TRBJ1-5, is as follows: EAGVTQSPTHLIKTRGQQATLRCSPISGHTSVYWYQQALGLGLQFLLWYDEGEERNRGNFPPRFSGRQFPNYSSELNVNALELEDSALYLCASSLRGERVNQPQHFGDGTRLSIL.